Listed below are T cell receptor beta chains from one sample, sequenced in a study of regulatory T cells in long-lasting Graves disease. TCRdb reanalysed the multiplex PCR reads using MiXCR and keeps one entry per CDR3 protein. The repertoire holds some 430,000 distinct CDR3 sequences, with about a fifth as singletons. The specimen was peripheral blood mononuclear cells (PBMCs), collected when the disease was refractory, from a patient treated with antithyroid drugs. The receptors were sampled from a female donor with Graves disease. Both conserved end residues are part of each CDR3. D genes are given only for firm matches. Some rows mark clone size as missing; the rest say once, few, many or name a class of expanded clone.

clone_size: many
j_call: TRBJ2-7
d_call: TRBD2
v_call: TRBV7-2
cdr3_nt: TGTGCCAGCAGCTTGGGTAGCGGGTGGTACGAGCAGTACTTC
cdr3_aa: CASSLGSGWYEQYF

clone_size: few
j_call: TRBJ1-4
d_call: NA
v_call: TRBV28
cdr3_nt: TGTGCCAGCAGTACGCCGGTGGGGGGTAATGAAAAACTGTTTTTT
cdr3_aa: CASSTPVGGNEKLFF

clone_size: many
j_call: TRBJ2-7
d_call: NA
v_call: TRBV28
cdr3_nt: TGTGCCAGCAGTATTTCCCTCTACGAGCAGTACTTC
cdr3_aa: CASSISLYEQYF

clone_size: many
j_call: TRBJ1-1
d_call: TRBD1
v_call: TRBV7-3
cdr3_nt: TGTGCCAGCAGCTTAACGACAGGGGGTGGCACTGAAGCTTTCTTT
cdr3_aa: CASSLTTGGGTEAFF

clone_size: NA
j_call: TRBJ2-5
d_call: NA
v_call: TRBV24-1
cdr3_nt: TGTGCCACCAGTGATTGTAAGGCAGAGACCCAGTACTTC
cdr3_aa: CATSDCKAETQYF

clone_size: few
j_call: TRBJ2-7
d_call: NA
v_call: TRBV7-9
cdr3_nt: TGTGCCAGCAGCTCGCGGGACACCGCCTACGAGCAGTACTTC
cdr3_aa: CASSSRDTAYEQYF

clone_size: many
j_call: TRBJ2-7
d_call: TRBD2
v_call: TRBV6-5
cdr3_nt: TGTGCCAGCAGTTACCGACTGACTAGCGGGAGATTTCGGGACGAGCAGTACTTC
cdr3_aa: CASSYRLTSGRFRDEQYF

clone_size: NA
j_call: TRBJ2-6
d_call: NA
v_call: TRBV19
cdr3_nt: TGTGCCAGTAGTATAGATCCCCTTGGACTGACTGGGGCCAACGTCCTGACTTTC
cdr3_aa: CASSIDPLGLTGANVLTF

clone_size: many
j_call: TRBJ2-5
d_call: NA
v_call: TRBV6-1
cdr3_nt: TGTGCCAGCAGTCCGGCTGAGACCCAGTACTTC
cdr3_aa: CASSPAETQYF

clone_size: many
j_call: TRBJ1-4
d_call: NA
v_call: TRBV11-3
cdr3_nt: TGTGCCAGCAGCTTTTGGGGGGAAAAACTGTTTTTT
cdr3_aa: CASSFWGEKLFF

clone_size: many
j_call: TRBJ1-6
d_call: TRBD1
v_call: TRBV11-1
cdr3_nt: TGTGCCAGCAGCCCGGGGACAGACCTTCCGCCCCTCCACTTT
cdr3_aa: CASSPGTDLPPLHF

clone_size: few
j_call: TRBJ2-7
d_call: TRBD2
v_call: TRBV7-2
cdr3_nt: TGTGCCAGCAGCTTAGCAAGCGGGAGGATATACGAGCAGTACTTC
cdr3_aa: CASSLASGRIYEQYF

clone_size: NA
j_call: TRBJ2-2
d_call: TRBD2
v_call: TRBV12-5
cdr3_nt: TGTGCTAGTGCGGGACTAGAGAAACACACCGGGGAGCTGTCTTTT
cdr3_aa: CASAGLEKHTGELSF

clone_size: many
j_call: TRBJ1-6
d_call: TRBD1
v_call: TRBV6-1
cdr3_nt: TGTGCCAGCAGAAAAGGGACAGTGAATTCACCCCTCCACTTT
cdr3_aa: CASRKGTVNSPLHF

clone_size: many
j_call: TRBJ1-5
d_call: NA
v_call: TRBV28
cdr3_nt: TGTGCCAGCAGTGCGGAGGAGACCTTCAATCAGCCCCAGCATTTT
cdr3_aa: CASSAEETFNQPQHF

clone_size: many
j_call: TRBJ1-4
d_call: NA
v_call: TRBV2
cdr3_nt: TGTGCCAGCACCATTGCGGGATATGAAAAACTGTTTTTT
cdr3_aa: CASTIAGYEKLFF

clone_size: many
j_call: TRBJ2-2
d_call: NA
v_call: TRBV11-2
cdr3_nt: TGTGCCAGCAGCTTGGATGGGACCTTGAACACCGGGGAGCTGTTTTTT
cdr3_aa: CASSLDGTLNTGELFF

clone_size: NA
j_call: TRBJ2-7
d_call: NA
v_call: TRBV5-4
cdr3_nt: TGTGCCAGCAGCTTGGAACCCGTCCACGAGCAGTACTTC
cdr3_aa: CASSLEPVHEQYF

clone_size: many
j_call: TRBJ2-7
d_call: NA
v_call: TRBV7-3
cdr3_nt: TGTGCCAGCAGCCCTAATCCGGGTTCCTACGAGCAGTACTTC
cdr3_aa: CASSPNPGSYEQYF

clone_size: few
j_call: TRBJ1-1
d_call: NA
v_call: TRBV5-5
cdr3_nt: TGTGCCAGCAGCTTGGGTGGGGGACCAGAAGCTTTCTTT
cdr3_aa: CASSLGGGPEAFF

clone_size: NA
j_call: TRBJ1-1
d_call: TRBD1
v_call: TRBV5-6
cdr3_nt: TGTGCCAGCAGCTGGTGGACAGGGCGGACTGAAGCTTTCTTT
cdr3_aa: CASSWWTGRTEAFF

clone_size: few
j_call: TRBJ1-2
d_call: TRBD1
v_call: TRBV6-1
cdr3_nt: TGTGCCAGCAGTCCCTACAGGGGCTCTTATGGCTACACCTTC
cdr3_aa: CASSPYRGSYGYTF

clone_size: many
j_call: TRBJ2-5
d_call: TRBD1
v_call: TRBV27
cdr3_nt: TGTGCCAGCAGCGAGACAGGGGGCCGTGAGACCCAGTACTTC
cdr3_aa: CASSETGGRETQYF

clone_size: NA
j_call: TRBJ2-1
d_call: TRBD2
v_call: TRBV28
cdr3_nt: TGTGCCAGCAGAGATGGACTAGCGTCCTACAATGAGCAGTTCTTC
cdr3_aa: CASRDGLASYNEQFF

clone_size: NA
j_call: TRBJ2-1
d_call: TRBD1
v_call: TRBV28
cdr3_nt: TGTGCCAGCAGTTTGGAGACAGGGGGGACCTACAACTACAATGAGCAGTTCTTC
cdr3_aa: CASSLETGGTYNYNEQFF

clone_size: many
j_call: TRBJ2-5
d_call: TRBD2
v_call: TRBV5-5
cdr3_nt: TGTGCCAGCAGCGAAATAGCGGGAGGTGGAGAGACCCAGTACTTC
cdr3_aa: CASSEIAGGGETQYF

clone_size: NA
j_call: TRBJ1-2
d_call: TRBD1
v_call: TRBV14
cdr3_nt: TGTGCCAGCAGCCCGACCACAGGGGTCCGCGGCTACACCTTC
cdr3_aa: CASSPTTGVRGYTF

clone_size: NA
j_call: TRBJ1-4
d_call: NA
v_call: TRBV7-9
cdr3_nt: TGTGCCAGCAGCCCACATGGGGGGCAGAATAATGAAAAACTGTTTTTT
cdr3_aa: CASSPHGGQNNEKLFF

clone_size: many
j_call: TRBJ2-7
d_call: TRBD2
v_call: TRBV6-1
cdr3_nt: TGTGCCAGCATCGCGGGACTAGCGGACTACGAGCAGTACTTC
cdr3_aa: CASIAGLADYEQYF

clone_size: few
j_call: TRBJ2-5
d_call: NA
v_call: TRBV3-1
cdr3_nt: TGTGCCAGCAGCCAAGAAGGGGGACTTCCTGAGACCCAGTACTTC
cdr3_aa: CASSQEGGLPETQYF

clone_size: NA
j_call: TRBJ2-1
d_call: NA
v_call: TRBV6-5
cdr3_nt: TGTGCCAGCAGTTACTCGGGAGGCCCCAGCAATGAGCAGTTCTTC
cdr3_aa: CASSYSGGPSNEQFF

clone_size: NA
j_call: TRBJ1-1
d_call: TRBD1
v_call: TRBV19
cdr3_nt: TGTGCCAGTAAGATGGGACAGGGCTTGGTGGGCACTGAAGCTTTCTTT
cdr3_aa: CASKMGQGLVGTEAFF

clone_size: many
j_call: TRBJ2-2
d_call: TRBD1
v_call: TRBV12-3/TRBV12-4
cdr3_nt: TGTGCCAGCAGCCAAGGACAGGTCCACACCGGGGAGCTGTTTTTT
cdr3_aa: CASSQGQVHTGELFF

clone_size: many
j_call: TRBJ1-2
d_call: NA
v_call: TRBV28
cdr3_nt: TGTGCCAGCGGACCACCGACCTTTAACTATGGCTACACCTTC
cdr3_aa: CASGPPTFNYGYTF

clone_size: many
j_call: TRBJ1-1
d_call: NA
v_call: TRBV11-3
cdr3_nt: TGTGCCAGCAGCCGAGGCCCAGGAACCGAAGCTTTCTTT
cdr3_aa: CASSRGPGTEAFF

clone_size: many
j_call: TRBJ2-2
d_call: TRBD1
v_call: TRBV19
cdr3_nt: TGTGCCAGTAGTATGGGTTACAGGGGCGCCGGGGAGCTGTTTTTT
cdr3_aa: CASSMGYRGAGELFF

clone_size: many
j_call: TRBJ1-1
d_call: TRBD1
v_call: TRBV20-1
cdr3_nt: TGCAGTGCTAGGGAATCCGGACAGGGACGCACTGAAGCTTTCTTT
cdr3_aa: CSARESGQGRTEAFF

clone_size: many
j_call: TRBJ1-5
d_call: NA
v_call: TRBV12-3/TRBV12-4
cdr3_nt: TGTGCCAGCAGTTTGGGTCTCGACAGTAATCAGCCCCAGCATTTT
cdr3_aa: CASSLGLDSNQPQHF